This paragraph reports one T cell receptor beta chain. This entry belongs to a study of shared clonotypes between healthy human individuals. The CDR3 contains 15 residues. Germline lookup yields CDR1 SGDLS and CDR2 YYNGEE. Trimming took 3 bases from V and 5 from J; bases not matched to a gene: 7. Naive-designated CD8 cells lacked CD45RO, were positively enriched for CCR7, and omitted terminally differentiated effector memory CD45RA+ cells. The protocol was immunoSEQ multiplex PCR, while the TCRdb copy is restricted to in-frame clones and leaves out a portion. Found here are 500,000 to 700,000 clones, approximately 95% of them singletons; the top ten hold over 0.095%.

What was sequenced was naive CD8+ T cells sorted from blood. The V and J genes are TRBV9 and TRBJ1-4; 7 bases line up with TRBD1. This clonotype originated in a woman between 25 and 40 years old in good health. CDR3 DNA: TGTGCCAGCAGCGAAGAAGGGACAGCGAATGAAAAACTGTTTTTT. Translation gives CASSEEGTANEKLFF.